This T cell receptor beta chain is drawn from a study of blood T cell repertoires in COVID-19. Recruitment covered under 25 US areas and drew participants whose ages spanned roughly 18 to 90 years. The assay was immunoSEQ multiplex PCR, and TCRdb's table has in-frame clones only and misses some. The sample includes about 320,000 clones, 90% of them seen just once. Germline V CDR1 and CDR2: SEHNR, FQNEAQ (reference sequence). There are 14 residues in the CDR3. With V trimmed by 6 bases and J by 0 bases, 1 base remained unmatched. The receptor was isolated from a man in his sixties who had recovered from COVID-19. Sequencing was performed on PBMCs or T cells enriched from blood (not recorded which). The rearrangement links TRBV7-9 to TRBJ2-2; 7 bases fit TRBD1. For the CDR3, the DNA is TGTGCCAGCAGGGGACAGACGAACACCGGGGAGCTGTTTTTT. This translates into CASRGQTNTGELFF.